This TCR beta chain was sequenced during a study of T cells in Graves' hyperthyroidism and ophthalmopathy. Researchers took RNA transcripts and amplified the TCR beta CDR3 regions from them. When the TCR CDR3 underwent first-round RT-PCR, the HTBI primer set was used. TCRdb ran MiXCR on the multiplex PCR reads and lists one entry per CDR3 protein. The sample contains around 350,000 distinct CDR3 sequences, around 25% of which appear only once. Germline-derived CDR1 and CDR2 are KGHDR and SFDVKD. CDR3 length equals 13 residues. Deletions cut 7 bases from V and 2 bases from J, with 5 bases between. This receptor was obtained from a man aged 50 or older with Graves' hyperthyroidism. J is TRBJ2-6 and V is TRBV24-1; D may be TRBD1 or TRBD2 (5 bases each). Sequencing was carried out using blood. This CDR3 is CATRGAGANVLTF. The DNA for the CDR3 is TGTGCCACCAGGGGGGCTGGGGCCAACGTCCTGACTTTC.